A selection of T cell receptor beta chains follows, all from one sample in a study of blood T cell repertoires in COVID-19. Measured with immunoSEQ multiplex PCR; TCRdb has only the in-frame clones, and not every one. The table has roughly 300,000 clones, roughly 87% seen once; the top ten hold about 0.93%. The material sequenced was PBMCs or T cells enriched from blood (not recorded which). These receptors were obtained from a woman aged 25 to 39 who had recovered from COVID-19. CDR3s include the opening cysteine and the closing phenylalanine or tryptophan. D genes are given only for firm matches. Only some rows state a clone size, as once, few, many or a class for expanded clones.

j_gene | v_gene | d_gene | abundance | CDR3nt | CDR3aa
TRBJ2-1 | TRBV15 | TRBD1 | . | TGTGCCACCAGCGACCGGACAGGCCCCAGATACAATGAGCAGTTCTTC | CATSDRTGPRYNEQFF
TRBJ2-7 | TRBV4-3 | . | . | TGCGCCAGCAGCCAAGATCGGGCGGGACTCATCTACGAGCAGTACTTC | CASSQDRAGLIYEQYF
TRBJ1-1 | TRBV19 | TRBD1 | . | TGTGCCAGTATCCGGACAGGGGCGAACACTGAAGCTTTCTTT | CASIRTGANTEAFF
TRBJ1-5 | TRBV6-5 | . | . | TGTGCCAGCTGGAGTAGGGGCGTAAGCAATCAGCCCCAGCATTTT | CASWSRGVSNQPQHF
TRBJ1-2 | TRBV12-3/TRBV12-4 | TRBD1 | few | TGTGCCAGCAGTCCGGGACAGGGTTACGGCTACACCTTC | CASSPGQGYGYTF
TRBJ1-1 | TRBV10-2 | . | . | TGCGCCAGCAGTGAGCGGGGGGTTGAAACTGAAGCTTTCTTT | CASSERGVETEAFF
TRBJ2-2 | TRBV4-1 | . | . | TGCGCCAGCAGCCAAGATGGGGGACATGGAACCGGGGAGCTGTTTTTT | CASSQDGGHGTGELFF
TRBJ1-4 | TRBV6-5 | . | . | TGTGCGGGCCTGGGCTCTAATGAAAAACTGTTTTTT | CAGLGSNEKLFF
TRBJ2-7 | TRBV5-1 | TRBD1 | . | TGCGCCAGCAGCTTGACAGGGGATGGCGAGCAGTACTTC | CASSLTGDGEQYF
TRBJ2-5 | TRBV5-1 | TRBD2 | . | TGCGCCAGCACTACGACTAGCGGGGGCGAGACCCAGTACTTC | CASTTTSGGETQYF
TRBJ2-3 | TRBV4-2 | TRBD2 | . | TGTGCCAGCAGCCAAGGGCTAGCGGTGCAAGATACGCAGTATTTT | CASSQGLAVQDTQYF
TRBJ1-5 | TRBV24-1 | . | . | TGTGCCACCAGTACCGGGGATAGCAATCAGCCCCAGCATTTT | CATSTGDSNQPQHF
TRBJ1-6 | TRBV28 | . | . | TGTGCCAGCAGTACCTCTAAAGCAACCGTAAATTCACCCCTCCACTTT | CASSTSKATVNSPLHF
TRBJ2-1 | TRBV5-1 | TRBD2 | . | TGCGCCAGCAGCTTGACTAGCGGGGGGGGCGTCAATGAGCAGTTCTTC | CASSLTSGGGVNEQFF
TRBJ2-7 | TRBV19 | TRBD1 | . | TGTGCCAGTACACCACCGGGACAGAACTCCTACGAGCAGTACTTC | CASTPPGQNSYEQYF
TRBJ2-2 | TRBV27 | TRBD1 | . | TGTGCCAGCAGGCCGGGACAGCCAACCGGGGAGCTGTTTTTT | CASRPGQPTGELFF
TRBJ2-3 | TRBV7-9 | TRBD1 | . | TGTGCCAGCAGCTCGGGACAGGGTAAGGATACGCAGTATTTT | CASSSGQGKDTQYF
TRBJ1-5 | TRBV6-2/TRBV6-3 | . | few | TGTGCCAGCAGTTCCGGGTTCCAGCCCCAGCATTTT | CASSSGFQPQHF
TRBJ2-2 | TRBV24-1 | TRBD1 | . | TGTGCCACCCGACCTCGGGACAGAAACACCGGGGAGCTGTTTTTT | CATRPRDRNTGELFF
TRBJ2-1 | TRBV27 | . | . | TGTGCCAGCAGTTTAGGGCAGGTACTTTACAATGAGCAGTTCTTC | CASSLGQVLYNEQFF
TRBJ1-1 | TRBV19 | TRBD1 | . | TGTGCCAGTAGTATGGATTCTACAGGGGGCCTCATGAACACTGAAGCTTTCTTT | CASSMDSTGGLMNTEAFF
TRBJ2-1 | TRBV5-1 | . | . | TGCGCCAGCAGCGCACGACAGGTGAGCTCCTACAATGAGCAGTTCTTC | CASSARQVSSYNEQFF
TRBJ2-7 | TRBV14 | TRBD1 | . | TGTGCCAGCAGCCAAGATTTGGACAGGGGGCTCAGCGAGCAGTACTTC | CASSQDLDRGLSEQYF
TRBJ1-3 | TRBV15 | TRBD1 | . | TGTGCCACCAGCAGATTCGGAGGGGGCGCAGCTGGAAACACCATATATTTT | CATSRFGGGAAGNTIYF
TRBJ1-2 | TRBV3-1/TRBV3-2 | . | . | TGTGCCAGCAGCCAAGAGGGGAGGGTACATGGCTACACCTTC | CASSQEGRVHGYTF
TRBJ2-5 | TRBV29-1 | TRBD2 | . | TGCAGCGTTGGAGGACTAGCGGGAGAAGAGACCCAGTACTTC | CSVGGLAGEETQYF
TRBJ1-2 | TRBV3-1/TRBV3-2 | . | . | TGTGCCAGCAGCCAAGAATCCGGACAGAACTATGGCTACACCTTC | CASSQESGQNYGYTF
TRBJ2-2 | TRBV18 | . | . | TGTGCCAGCTCACCAGGGCCGACCACCGGGGAGCTGTTTTTT | CASSPGPTTGELFF
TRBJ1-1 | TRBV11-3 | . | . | TGTGCCAGCAGCTTAGATCAATTCAGGAAAATGAACACTGAAGCTTTCTTT | CASSLDQFRKMNTEAFF
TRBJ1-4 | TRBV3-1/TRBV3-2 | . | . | TGTGCCAGCAGCCAAGATCGGGTTGCTCGTGAAAAACTGTTTTTT | CASSQDRVAREKLFF
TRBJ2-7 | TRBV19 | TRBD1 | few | TGTGCCAGTAGCAGGACAGGCCCAACGATCTCCTACGAGCAGTACTTC | CASSRTGPTISYEQYF
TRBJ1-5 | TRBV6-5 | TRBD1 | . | TGTGCCAGCAGCACCCAACAGGGGGCGTGGCAGCCCCAGCATTTT | CASSTQQGAWQPQHF
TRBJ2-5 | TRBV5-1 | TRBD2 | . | TGCGCCAGCGGCATTGGGACTAGCGTAGGAGAGACCCAGTACTTC | CASGIGTSVGETQYF
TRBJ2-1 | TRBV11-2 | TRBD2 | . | TGTGCCAGCAGCTTAGATCGGGTAGCGGGGGGAGTTGGGTTCTTC | CASSLDRVAGGVGFF
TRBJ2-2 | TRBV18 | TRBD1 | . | TGTGCCAGCTCACCCGGGACAGGGGTCACCGGGGAGCTGTTTTTT | CASSPGTGVTGELFF
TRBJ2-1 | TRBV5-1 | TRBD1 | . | TGCGCCAGCAGCTTGTCTGTAGGGGGGAACAGGGGGAATGAGCAGTTCTTC | CASSLSVGGNRGNEQFF
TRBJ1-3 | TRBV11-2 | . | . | TGTGCCAGCAGCTTACTACGATCTGGAAACACCATATATTTT | CASSLLRSGNTIYF
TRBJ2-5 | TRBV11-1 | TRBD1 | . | TGTGCCAGCAGCGGCTTAGGGGGCGCGAACTCCATCTCGTACTTC | CASSGLGGANSISYF
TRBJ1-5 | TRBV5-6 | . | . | TGTGCCAGCAGCTTGGCGGGGAGTAGCAATCAGCCCCAGCATTTT | CASSLAGSSNQPQHF
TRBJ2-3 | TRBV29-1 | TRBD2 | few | TGCAGCGTTGCCCGGGGGGGGCGGGGAGGAGATACGCAGTATTTT | CSVARGGRGGDTQYF
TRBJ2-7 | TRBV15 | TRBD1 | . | TGTGCCACCAGCAGACCCGACAGGGATTTTCACGAGCAGTACTTC | CATSRPDRDFHEQYF
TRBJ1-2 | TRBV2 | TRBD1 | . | TGTGCCAGCAGCCAGGGGGCGGTGGTTGGCTACACCTTC | CASSQGAVVGYTF
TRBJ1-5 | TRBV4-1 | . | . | TGCGCCAGCAGCCAAGCAGAAAGCAATCAGCCCCAGCATTTT | CASSQAESNQPQHF
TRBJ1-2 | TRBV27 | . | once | TGTGCCAGCAGTTTATCAGCCGGGTCCTATGGCTACACCTTC | CASSLSAGSYGYTF
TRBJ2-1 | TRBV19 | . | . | TGTGCCAGTAGTAACTGGCTAGGGGGAGACTACAATGAGCAGTTCTTC | CASSNWLGGDYNEQFF
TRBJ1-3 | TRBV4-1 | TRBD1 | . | TGCGCCAGCAGCCAAGGAACTTACAGGGGTCCCTCTGGAAACACCATATATTTT | CASSQGTYRGPSGNTIYF
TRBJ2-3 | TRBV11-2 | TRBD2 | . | TGTGCCAGCAGCCCCGGGCCTAGCGGCGGCACAGATACGCAGTATTTT | CASSPGPSGGTDTQYF
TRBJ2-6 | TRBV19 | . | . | TGTGCCAGTAGTATCACGGCGGGGGCAGGGGGGGCCAACGTCCTGACTTTC | CASSITAGAGGANVLTF
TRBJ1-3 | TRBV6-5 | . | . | TGTGCCAGCAGTTCCAGACCGAGGGAGGATGGAAACACCATATATTTT | CASSSRPREDGNTIYF
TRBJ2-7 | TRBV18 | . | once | TGTGCCAGCTCACCCGTAATCGTGGGATCGGGAGAGCAGTACTTC | CASSPVIVGSGEQYF
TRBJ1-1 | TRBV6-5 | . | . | TGTGCCAGCAGTTACTCCGGGAAGAACACTGAAGCTTTCTTT | CASSYSGKNTEAFF
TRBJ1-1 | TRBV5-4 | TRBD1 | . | TGTGCCAGCAGCTTGGGGGGACAGGGGGCGCTCAGCACTGAAGCTTTCTTT | CASSLGGQGALSTEAFF
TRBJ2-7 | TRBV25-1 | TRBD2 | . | TGTGCCAGCAGTGCGAGCGGGGGGACCTTCTTCGAGCAGTACTTC | CASSASGGTFFEQYF
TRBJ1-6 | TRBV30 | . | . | TGTGCCTGGAGTAGAGGGAGGAGCTCCTATAATTCACCCCTCCACTTT | CAWSRGRSSYNSPLHF
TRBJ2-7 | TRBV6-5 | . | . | TGTGCCACCGGTACCCCGCATCAATACTCCTACGAGCAGTACTTC | CATGTPHQYSYEQYF